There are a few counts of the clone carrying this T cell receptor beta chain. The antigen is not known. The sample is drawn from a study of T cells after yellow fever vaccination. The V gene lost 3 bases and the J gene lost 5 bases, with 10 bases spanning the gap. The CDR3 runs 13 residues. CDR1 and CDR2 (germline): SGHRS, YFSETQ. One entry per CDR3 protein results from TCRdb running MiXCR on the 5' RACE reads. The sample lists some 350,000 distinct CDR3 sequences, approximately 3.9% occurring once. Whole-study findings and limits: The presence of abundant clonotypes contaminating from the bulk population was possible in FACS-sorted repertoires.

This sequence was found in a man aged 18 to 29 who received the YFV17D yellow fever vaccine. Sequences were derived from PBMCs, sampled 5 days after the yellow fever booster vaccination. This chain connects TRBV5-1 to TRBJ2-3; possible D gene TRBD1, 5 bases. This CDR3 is CASSSWGIDTQYF. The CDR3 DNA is TGCGCCAGCAGCTCGTGGGGCATAGATACGCAGTATTTT.